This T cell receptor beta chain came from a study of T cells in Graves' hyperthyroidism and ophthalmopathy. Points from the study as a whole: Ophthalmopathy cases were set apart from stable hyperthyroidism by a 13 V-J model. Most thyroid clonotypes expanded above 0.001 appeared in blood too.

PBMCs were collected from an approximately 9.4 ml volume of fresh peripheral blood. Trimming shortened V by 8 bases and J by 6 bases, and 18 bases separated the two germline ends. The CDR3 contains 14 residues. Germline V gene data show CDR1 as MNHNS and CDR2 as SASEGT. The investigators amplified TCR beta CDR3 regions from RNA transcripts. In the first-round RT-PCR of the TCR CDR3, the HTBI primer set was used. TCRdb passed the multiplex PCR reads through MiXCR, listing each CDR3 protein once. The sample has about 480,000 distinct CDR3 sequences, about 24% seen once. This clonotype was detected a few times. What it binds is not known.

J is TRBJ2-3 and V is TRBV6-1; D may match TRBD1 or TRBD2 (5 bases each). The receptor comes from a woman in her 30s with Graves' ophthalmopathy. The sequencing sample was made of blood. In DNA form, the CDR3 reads TGTGCCAGCTGTCGGGACCCATTTACGGATACGCAGTATTTT. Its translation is CASCRDPFTDTQYF.